This TCR beta chain was obtained from a study of blood T cell repertoires in COVID-19. In this sample, this clone turned up once. The CDR3 has 13 amino acids. V lost 4 bases, J lost 6 bases, and 10 bases lay in between. Looked up from germline, CDR1 is KGHSH and CDR2 is LQKENI. Using immunoSEQ multiplex PCR, the repertoire was profiled, and TCRdb retains in-frame clones only, with some absent. The sample lists 12,000 or so clones; approximately 85% were seen once. The TCR sequence derives from a human donor in a cohort sampled during active COVID-19. The V call is TRBV18, the J call TRBJ2-1, with a possible D match to TRBD2 (6 bases). Material for sequencing was peripheral blood. The CDR3 nucleotides read TGTGCCAGCTCACGGGAGGTCGCCAATGAGCAGTTCTTC. It is translated as CASSREVANEQFF.